Shown below are 4 T cell receptor beta chains from a single sample sequenced in a study of response to subunit inactivated influenza vaccine. TCRdb reprocessed the RT-PCR reads with MiXCR, giving one entry per CDR3 protein. This table has approximately 700,000 distinct CDR3 sequences, 11% to 15% appearing once. The sequenced sample was PBMCs from blood, obtained 14 to 15 days before vaccination. These TCRs come from a man aged 50 to 60 who received an inactivated influenza vaccine.

Many counts were recorded for this clonotype. This chain links TRBV9 with TRBJ1-1; D may be TRBD1 (5 bases). The CDR3 spans 14 residues. Per the germline V gene, CDR1 is SGDLS and CDR2 is YYNGEE. V gave up 3 bases and J gave up 1 base, with 10 bases separating them. The DNA for the CDR3 is TGTGCCAGCAGCGAACCCGGGACGAACACTGAAGCTTTCTTT. The encoded protein is CASSEPGTNTEAFF.

Only a few counts were recorded for this clonotype. The J gene is TRBJ2-3, the V gene TRBV7-6; TRBD1 might be the D (5 bases). The CDR3 extends over 15 amino acids. In germline, CDR1 is SGHVS, CDR2 FNYEAQ. V lost 2 bases, J lost 2 bases, and 11 bases lay in between. The CDR3 sequence: CASSLPTEPTDTQYF. The CDR3 coding sequence is TGTGCCAGCAGCTTACCGACAGAGCCCACAGATACGCAGTATTTT.

In its sample, this clonotype was seen many times. The chain links TRBV12-3 or TRBV12-4 to TRBJ2-3; a possible D gene is TRBD1 (6 bases). With 6 bases removed from V and 6 bases from J, the gap between germline ends came to 16 bases. The CDR3 spans 14 residues. CDR3 amino acids: CASRYLQGADTQYF. DNA for the CDR3: TGTGCCAGCAGGTACTTACAGGGAGCGGATACGCAGTATTTT.

At least ten counts were recorded for this clonotype. This chain joins TRBV6-5 and TRBJ2-6; 9 nucleotides agree with TRBD1. Germline-derived CDR1 and CDR2 are MNHEY and SVGAGI. The CDR3 is made up of 18 amino acids. V shed 2 bases, J shed 3 bases, and the junction held 8 bases outside the gene matches. Written as DNA, the CDR3 is TGTGCCAGCAGTTACGCACCGGGACAGGGATATGGGGCCAACGTCCTGACTTTC. It is translated as CASSYAPGQGYGANVLTF.